This TCR beta chain was found in a study of T cells after yellow fever vaccination. A word on this clonotype: Its antigen is not known.

The 5'RACE template-switching step produced TCR cDNA and added a universal primer site and UMIs. TCRdb re-analysed the 5' RACE reads in MiXCR, keeping a single row per CDR3 protein. Of under 200,000 distinct CDR3 sequences listed, about 10% are singletons. Study results and caveats: Subsequent booster samples again held most clones from primary vaccination (just under 98% CD4, roughly 90% CD8). Though it reached lower strength, the secondary response hit its peak faster, day 5 versus 15.

The TCR sequence derives from a man between 18 and 35 years old who received the YFV17D yellow fever vaccine. The specimen was CD8+ T cells sorted from PBMCs, collected 15 days after the yellow fever booster vaccination.

In DNA form, the CDR3 reads TGTGCCAGCAGTGAATCGGCTTTCAATCAGCCCCAGCATTTT. The encoded protein is CASSESAFNQPQHF. The chain joins TRBV2 to TRBJ1-5; D remains unclear. CDR3 length: 14 amino acids. Trimming took off 2 bases at V and 3 bases at J, with 8 bases between the two ends. CDR1 is SNHLY, CDR2 FYNNEI, per germline.